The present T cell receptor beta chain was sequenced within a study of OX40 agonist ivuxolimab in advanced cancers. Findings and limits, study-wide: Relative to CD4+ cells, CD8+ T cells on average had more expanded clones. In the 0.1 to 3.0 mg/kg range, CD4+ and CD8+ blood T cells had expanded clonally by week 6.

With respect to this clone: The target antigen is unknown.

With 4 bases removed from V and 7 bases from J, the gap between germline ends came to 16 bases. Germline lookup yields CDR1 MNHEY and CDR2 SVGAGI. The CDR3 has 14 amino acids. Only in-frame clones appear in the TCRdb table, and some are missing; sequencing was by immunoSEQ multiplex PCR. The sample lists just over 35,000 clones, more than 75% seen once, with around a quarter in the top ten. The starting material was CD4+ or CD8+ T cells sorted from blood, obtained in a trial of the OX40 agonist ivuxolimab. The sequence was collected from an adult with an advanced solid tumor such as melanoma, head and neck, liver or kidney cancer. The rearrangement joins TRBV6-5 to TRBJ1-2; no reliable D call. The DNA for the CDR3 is TGTGCCAGCAGTTCACGAGTGGGTTCCGGTGGCTACACCTTC. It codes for CASSSRVGSGGYTF.